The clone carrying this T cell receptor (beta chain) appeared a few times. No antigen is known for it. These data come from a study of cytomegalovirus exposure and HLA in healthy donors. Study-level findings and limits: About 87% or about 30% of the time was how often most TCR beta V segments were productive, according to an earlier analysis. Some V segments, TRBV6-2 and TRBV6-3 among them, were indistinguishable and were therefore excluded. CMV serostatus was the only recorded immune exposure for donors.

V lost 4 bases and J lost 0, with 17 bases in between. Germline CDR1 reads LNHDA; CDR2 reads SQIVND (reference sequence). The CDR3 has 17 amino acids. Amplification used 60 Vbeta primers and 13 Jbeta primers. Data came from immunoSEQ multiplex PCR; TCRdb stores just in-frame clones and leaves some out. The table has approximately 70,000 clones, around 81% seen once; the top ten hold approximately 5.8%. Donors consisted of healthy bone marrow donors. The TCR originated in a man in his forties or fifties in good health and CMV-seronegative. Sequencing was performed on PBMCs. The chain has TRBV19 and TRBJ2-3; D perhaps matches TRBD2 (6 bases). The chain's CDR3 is CASSSPWGGKSTDTQYF. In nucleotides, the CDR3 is TGTGCCAGTAGTAGCCCATGGGGCGGGAAAAGCACAGATACGCAGTATTTT.